In this sample, the clone carrying this T cell receptor (beta chain) turned up a few times. The sample belongs to a study of early T cells in non-severe SARS-CoV-2 infection. Germline V CDR1 and CDR2: DFQATT, SNEGSKA (reference sequence). Trimming cost V 6 bases and J 6 bases, with 12 bases left between them. The CDR3 sequence is 13 residues long. Via MiXCR, TCRdb re-called the 5' RACE reads, giving one row per CDR3 protein. The sample has roughly 57,000 distinct CDR3 sequences, approximately 13% seen once. This chain connects TRBV20-1 to TRBJ1-6; no clear D. The TCR originated in an adult who was a healthcare worker with PCR-confirmed SARS-CoV-2 infection or an uninfected control (not recorded which). Source material: whole blood. CDR3 DNA: TGCAGTGCCCGGGGAAGTGGTAATTCACCCCTCCACTTT. It encodes CSARGSGNSPLHF.